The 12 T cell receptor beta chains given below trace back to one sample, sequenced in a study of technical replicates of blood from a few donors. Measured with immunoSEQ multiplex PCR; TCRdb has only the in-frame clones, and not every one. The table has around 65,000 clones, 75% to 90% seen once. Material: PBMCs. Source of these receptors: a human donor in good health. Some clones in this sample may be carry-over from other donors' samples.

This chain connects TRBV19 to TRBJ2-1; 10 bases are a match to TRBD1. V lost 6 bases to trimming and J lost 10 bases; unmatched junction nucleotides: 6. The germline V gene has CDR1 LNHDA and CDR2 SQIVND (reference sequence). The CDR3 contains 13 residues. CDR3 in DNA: TGTGCCAGTAGGGCGACAGGGGGCAGGGAGCAGTTCTTC. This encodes CASRATGGREQFF.

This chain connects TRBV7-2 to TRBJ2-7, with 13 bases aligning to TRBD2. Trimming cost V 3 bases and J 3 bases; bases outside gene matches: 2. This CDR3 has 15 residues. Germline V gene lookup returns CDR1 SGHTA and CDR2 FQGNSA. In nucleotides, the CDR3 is TGTGCCAGCAGCTTGGGACTAGCGGGACTCTACGAGCAGTACTTC. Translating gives CASSLGLAGLYEQYF.

The CDR3 region has the DNA TGTGCCAGCAGCCCGGACAGACAATCCTACAATGAGCAGTTCTTC. This translates into CASSPDRQSYNEQFF. The chain combines TRBV7-3 with TRBJ2-1; D may be TRBD1 (6 bases). CDR3 size: 15 residues. The germline gives CDR1 SGHTA, CDR2 FQGTGA. V lost 5 bases to trimming and J lost 1 base, with 12 bases between them. The variable domain in full, with the rest retrieved from reference TRBV7-3 and TRBJ2-1, is GAGVSQTPSNKVTEKGKYVELRCDPISGHTALYWYRQSLGQGPEFLIYFQGTGAADDSGLPNDRFFAVRPEGSVSTLKIQRTERGDSAVYLCASSPDRQSYNEQFFGPGTRLTVL.

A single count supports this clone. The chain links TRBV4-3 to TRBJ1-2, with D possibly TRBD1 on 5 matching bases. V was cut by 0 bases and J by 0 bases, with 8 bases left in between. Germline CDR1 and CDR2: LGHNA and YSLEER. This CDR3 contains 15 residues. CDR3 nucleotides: TGCGCCAGCAGCCAAGAGGGCAGGGCTAACTATGGCTACACCTTC. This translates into CASSQEGRANYGYTF.

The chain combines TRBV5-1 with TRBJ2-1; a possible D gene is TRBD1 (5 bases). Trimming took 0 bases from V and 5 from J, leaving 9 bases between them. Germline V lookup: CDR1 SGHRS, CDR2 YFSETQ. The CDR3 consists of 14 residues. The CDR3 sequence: CASSLVSGHNEQFF. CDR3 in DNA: TGCGCCAGCAGCTTGGTCTCAGGGCACAATGAGCAGTTCTTC.

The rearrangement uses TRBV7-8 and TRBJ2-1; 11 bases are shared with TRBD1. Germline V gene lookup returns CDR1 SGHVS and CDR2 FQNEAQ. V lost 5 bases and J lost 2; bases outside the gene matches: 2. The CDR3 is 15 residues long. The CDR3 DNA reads TGTGCCAGCAGCCTGGACAGGGGGCCCTACAATGAGCAGTTCTTC. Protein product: CASSLDRGPYNEQFF. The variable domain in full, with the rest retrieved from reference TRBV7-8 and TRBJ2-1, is GAGVSQSPRYKVAKRGQDVALRCDPISGHVSLFWYQQALGQGPEFLTYFQNEAQLDKSGLPSDRFFAERPEGSVSTLKIQRTQQEDSAVYLCASSLDRGPYNEQFFGPGTRLTVL.

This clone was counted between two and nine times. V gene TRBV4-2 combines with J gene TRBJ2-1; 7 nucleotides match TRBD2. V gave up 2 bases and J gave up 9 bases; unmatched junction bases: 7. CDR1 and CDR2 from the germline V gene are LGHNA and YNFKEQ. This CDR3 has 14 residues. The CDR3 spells CASSQLLAKSEQFF. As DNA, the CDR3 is TGTGCCAGCAGCCAATTACTAGCGAAGAGTGAGCAGTTCTTC.

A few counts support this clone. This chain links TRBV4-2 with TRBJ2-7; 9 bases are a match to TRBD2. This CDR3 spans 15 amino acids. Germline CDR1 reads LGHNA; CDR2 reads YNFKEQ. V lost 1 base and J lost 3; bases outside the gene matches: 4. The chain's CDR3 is CASSQARTSVYEQYF. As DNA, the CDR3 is TGTGCCAGCAGCCAAGCTAGGACTAGCGTCTACGAGCAGTACTTC.

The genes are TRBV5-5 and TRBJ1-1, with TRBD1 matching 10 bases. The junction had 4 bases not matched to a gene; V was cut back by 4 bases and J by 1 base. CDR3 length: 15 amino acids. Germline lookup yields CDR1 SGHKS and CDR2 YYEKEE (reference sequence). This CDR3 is CASSGRQGANTEAFF. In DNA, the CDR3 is TGTGCCAGCAGCGGTAGACAGGGGGCGAACACTGAAGCTTTCTTT.

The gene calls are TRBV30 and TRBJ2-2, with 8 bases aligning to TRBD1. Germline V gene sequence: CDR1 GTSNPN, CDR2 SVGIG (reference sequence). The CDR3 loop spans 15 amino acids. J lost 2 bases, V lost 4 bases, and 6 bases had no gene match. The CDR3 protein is CAWILGQGNTGELFF. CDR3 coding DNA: TGTGCCTGGATCTTAGGACAGGGAAACACCGGGGAGCTGTTTTTT.

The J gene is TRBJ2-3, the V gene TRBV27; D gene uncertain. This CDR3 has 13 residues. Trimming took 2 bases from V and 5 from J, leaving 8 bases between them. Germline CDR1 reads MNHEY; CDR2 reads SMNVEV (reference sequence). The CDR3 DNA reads TGTGCCAGCAGTTTAGGCCCCGTAGATACGCAGTATTTT. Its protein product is CASSLGPVDTQYF.

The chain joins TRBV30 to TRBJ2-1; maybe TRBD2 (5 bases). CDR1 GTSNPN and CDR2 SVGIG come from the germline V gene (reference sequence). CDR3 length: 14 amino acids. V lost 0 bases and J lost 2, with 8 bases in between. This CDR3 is CAWSVRLPYNEQFF. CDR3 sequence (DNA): TGTGCCTGGAGTGTACGACTACCCTACAATGAGCAGTTCTTC. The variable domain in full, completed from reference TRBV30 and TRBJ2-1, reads SQTIHQWPATLVQPVGSPLSLECTVEGTSNPNLYWYRQAAGRGLQLLFYSVGIGQISSEVPQNLSASRPQDRQFILSSKKLLLSDSGFYLCAWSVRLPYNEQFFGPGTRLTVL.